This entry features one T cell receptor (beta chain) sequence. CDR1 is SEHNR, CDR2 FQNEAQ, per germline (reference sequence). This CDR3 spans 15 amino acids. V lost 5 bases, J lost 6 bases, and 9 bases stayed unmatched. Sequencing used immunoSEQ multiplex PCR; TCRdb keeps in-frame clones, though not all of them. The repertoire holds fewer than 150,000 clones, with 85% to 95% as singletons. The sample is drawn from a study of T cell responses to AZD1222 COVID-19 vaccine. V usage is TRBV7-9 and J usage is TRBJ1-1; 10 positions match TRBD1. This receptor was identified in an adult who received the AZD1222 COVID-19 vaccine. The source material was peripheral blood, sampled 28 days after the second AZD1222 dose. The CDR3 reads CASSAIFGQGAEAFF. For the CDR3, the DNA is TGTGCCAGCAGCGCCATTTTCGGACAGGGGGCTGAAGCTTTCTTT.